Listed below are T cell receptor beta chains from one sample, sequenced in a study of blood T cell repertoires in COVID-19. Sequenced by immunoSEQ multiplex PCR; TCRdb stores in-frame clones only, minus some. This table has 300,000 to 400,000 clones, 83% appearing once. Sequenced material: peripheral blood. The receptors were sampled from a man aged 25-45 years with active or convalescent COVID-19. The CDR3 runs from the conserved cysteine through the conserved F or W. Fields, in order: clone size, D gene, J gene, V gene, CDR3 protein, CDR3 DNA. A D gene is named only where the DNA matches it firmly. Expanded clones get a size class; other rows say once, few or many, or leave the size out.

>NA|TRBD1|TRBJ1-5|TRBV5-4
CASSLSGQGFRDQPQHF
TGTGCCAGCAGCCTGTCCGGACAGGGCTTTAGGGATCAGCCCCAGCATTTT
>NA|TRBD2|TRBJ2-5|TRBV2
CASSGLAGLQETQYF
TGTGCCAGCAGTGGGCTAGCGGGCCTCCAAGAGACCCAGTACTTC
>NA|NA|TRBJ2-7|TRBV7-2
CASSLVRRYEQYF
TGTGCCAGCAGCTTAGTGAGGCGGTACGAGCAGTACTTC
>NA|NA|TRBJ2-4|TRBV18
CASSPPGGGHKNIQYF
TGTGCCAGCTCACCACCAGGCGGGGGCCATAAAAACATTCAGTACTTC
>NA|TRBD1|TRBJ2-7|TRBV10-3
CAISEEGQGAYEQYF
TGTGCCATCAGTGAAGAGGGACAGGGAGCTTACGAGCAGTACTTC
>NA|TRBD2|TRBJ2-3|TRBV7-2
CASSLTGGGTSTDTQYF
TGTGCCAGCAGCTTAACGGGCGGGGGGACTAGCACAGATACGCAGTATTTT
>NA|TRBD1|TRBJ2-5|TRBV4-3
CASSPGQGLPLGVETQYF
TGCGCCAGCAGCCCGGGACAGGGACTACCGCTGGGTGTGGAGACCCAGTACTTC
>NA|NA|TRBJ2-3|TRBV9
CASSFSGHTDTQYF
TGTGCCAGCAGCTTTAGCGGCCACACAGATACGCAGTATTTT
>NA|NA|TRBJ1-1|TRBV10-1
CASSEGRGNTEAFF
TGCGCCAGCAGTGAGGGGAGGGGGAACACTGAAGCTTTCTTT
>many|NA|TRBJ1-3|TRBV3-1/TRBV3-2
CASSQGSPKAPSGNTIYF
TGTGCCAGCAGCCAAGGGAGTCCTAAAGCCCCCTCTGGAAACACCATATATTTT
>NA|NA|TRBJ1-1|TRBV3-1/TRBV3-2
CASSLGVERGRTTEAFF
TGTGCCAGCAGCCTTGGGGTGGAGCGGGGCAGGACGACTGAAGCTTTCTTT
>NA|NA|TRBJ1-3|TRBV6-1
CASSEVQGPGNTIYF
TGTGCCAGCAGTGAAGTACAGGGTCCTGGAAACACCATATATTTT
>NA|TRBD2|TRBJ2-5|TRBV7-2
CASSLGPSGAQETQYF
TGTGCCAGCAGCTTAGGTCCTAGCGGGGCTCAAGAGACCCAGTACTTC
>NA|TRBD2|TRBJ2-3|TRBV6-2/TRBV6-3
CASSPVLKLAGGPRDTQYF
TGTGCCAGCAGCCCCGTCCTGAAACTAGCGGGGGGGCCAAGAGATACGCAGTATTTT